This is a list of T cell receptor beta chains from one sample in a study of cytomegalovirus exposure and HLA in healthy donors. Repertoires were generated with immunoSEQ multiplex PCR, while TCRdb's copy carries only in-frame clones and drops some. Its table records 100,000 to 150,000 clones. The source material was PBMCs. Every receptor here comes from a man between 18 and 29 years old in good health and CMV-seronegative. The CDR3 runs from the conserved cysteine through the conserved F or W. D genes are given only for firm matches.

V gene	J gene	D gene	CDR3 protein	CDR3 DNA
TRBV5-1	TRBJ2-3	NA	CASHRGAADTQYF	TGCGCCAGCCACCGCGGAGCAGCAGATACGCAGTATTTT
TRBV14	TRBJ2-2	NA	CASSQDRREAGELFF	TGTGCCAGCAGCCAAGATCGTCGAGAAGCTGGGGAGCTGTTTTTT
TRBV29-1	TRBJ2-3	NA	CSVDAGSTDTQYF	TGCAGCGTTGACGCGGGGAGCACAGATACGCAGTATTTT
TRBV27	TRBJ1-1	NA	CASSFSTLAGTEAFF	TGTGCCAGCAGTTTTAGTACCCTGGCGGGCACTGAAGCTTTCTTT
TRBV7-8	TRBJ1-5	NA	CASRRETDQPQHF	TGTGCCAGCAGGAGGGAAACGGACCAGCCCCAGCATTTT
TRBV19	TRBJ1-5	TRBD1	CATTGGVLRGQPQHF	TGTGCCACCACAGGGGGGGTCCTACGTGGTCAGCCCCAGCATTTT
TRBV28	TRBJ2-7	NA	CASSFDSYSYEQYF	TGTGCCAGCAGTTTTGACAGCTACTCCTACGAGCAGTACTTC
TRBV6-4	TRBJ2-3	NA	CASSERQGTDTQYF	TGTGCCAGCAGTGAGAGGCAGGGTACAGATACGCAGTATTTT
TRBV28	TRBJ2-7	TRBD2	CASRSRGGPYEQYF	TGTGCCAGCAGGTCGCGGGGGGGACCCTACGAGCAGTACTTC
TRBV7-2	TRBJ2-7	NA	CASSQYSPSYEQYF	TGTGCCAGCAGCCAATATAGTCCTTCCTACGAGCAGTACTTC
TRBV10-3	TRBJ2-2	NA	CAISVNRESGELFF	TGTGCCATCAGTGTCAACAGGGAGTCCGGGGAGCTGTTTTTT
TRBV5-8	TRBJ2-3	NA	CASSLGTSGLITDTQYF	TGTGCCAGCAGCTTGGGGACTTCCGGACTGATTACAGATACGCAGTATTTT
TRBV21-1	TRBJ2-3	NA	CASSCLAGVTSTDTQYF	TGTGCCAGCAGCTGCCTAGCGGGGGTGACTAGCACAGATACGCAGTATTTT
TRBV18	TRBJ2-3	TRBD1	CASSPLGQTITDTQYF	TGTGCCAGCTCACCCCTGGGACAGACCATCACAGATACGCAGTATTTT
TRBV5-1	TRBJ2-7	TRBD2	CASSHDPGLAVYGQYF	TGCGCCAGCAGCCACGACCCGGGACTAGCTGTCTACGGGCAGTACTTC
TRBV7-8	TRBJ2-5	TRBD1	CASSPLSDRSYF	TGTGCCAGCAGCCCATTGTCGGACAGGTCCTACTTC
TRBV11-2	TRBJ2-5	NA	CASSSLWAPETQYF	TGTGCCAGCAGCTCGCTTTGGGCCCCAGAGACCCAGTACTTC
TRBV29-1	TRBJ2-7	NA	CSVGGGRAEQYF	TGCAGCGTTGGGGGGGGCAGGGCCGAGCAGTACTTC
TRBV5-1	TRBJ2-3	NA	CASSTLGTKKTDTQYF	TGCGCCAGCAGCACCCTCGGGACAAAAAAGACAGATACGCAGTATTTT
TRBV28	TRBJ2-6	NA	CASSLGQSGANVLTF	TGTGCCAGCAGTTTAGGGCAGTCCGGGGCCAACGTCCTGACTTTC
TRBV27	TRBJ1-5	NA	CASSLSGNGIQPQHF	TGTGCCAGCAGTTTATCAGGGAACGGGATTCAGCCCCAGCATTTT
TRBV29-1	TRBJ1-1	NA	CSVERGGGGNTEAFF	TGCAGCGTTGAAAGGGGAGGGGGGGGGAACACTGAAGCTTTCTTT
TRBV2	TRBJ2-7	NA	CASSEGTVNWEQYF	TGTGCCAGCAGTGAAGGGACAGTGAACTGGGAGCAGTACTTC
TRBV7-6	TRBJ1-3	NA	CASSTTSSGNTIYF	TGTGCCAGCAGCACCACTAGCTCTGGAAACACCATATATTTT
TRBV19	TRBJ2-1	NA	CASTDYNEQFF	TGTGCCAGTACAGATTACAATGAGCAGTTCTTC
TRBV19	TRBJ2-4	TRBD2	CASSIVRGLAINIQYF	TGTGCCAGTAGTATAGTCCGGGGACTAGCGATAAACATTCAGTACTTC
TRBV7-3	TRBJ2-1	TRBD2	CASSPIGRGVYNEQFF	TGTGCCAGCAGCCCAATAGGGCGGGGGGTCTACAATGAGCAGTTCTTC
TRBV7-9	TRBJ1-1	NA	CASRLMGGADTEAFF	TGTGCCAGCAGGTTGATGGGTGGCGCGGACACTGAAGCTTTCTTT
TRBV15	TRBJ2-3	TRBD2	CATSSTAAGEADTQYF	TGTGCCACCAGCAGCACGGCAGCGGGAGAGGCAGATACGCAGTATTTT
TRBV18	TRBJ1-1	TRBD1	CASSPGTVRLAEAFF	TGTGCCAGCTCACCAGGGACAGTCCGGCTGGCTGAAGCTTTCTTT
TRBV19	TRBJ1-2	NA	CASSMVPGRAVYGYTF	TGTGCCAGTAGTATGGTCCCCGGGAGGGCGGTGTATGGCTACACCTTC
TRBV9	TRBJ1-1	NA	CASSVDAAVLEAFF	TGTGCCAGCAGCGTAGATGCCGCGGTACTTGAAGCTTTCTTT
TRBV4-3	TRBJ2-2	NA	CASRPSLLATGELFF	TGCGCCAGCAGGCCTTCCCTACTAGCAACCGGGGAGCTGTTTTTT
TRBV9	TRBJ2-7	TRBD1	CASSPPSDRGVYEQYF	TGTGCCAGCAGCCCCCCCAGCGACAGGGGGGTTTACGAGCAGTACTTC
TRBV7-9	TRBJ2-7	NA	CASSEIRDEQYF	TGTGCCAGCAGCGAAATTCGAGACGAGCAGTACTTC
TRBV25-1	TRBJ2-4	TRBD1	CASSDHRGSDIQYF	TGTGCCAGCAGTGACCACAGGGGGTCCGACATTCAGTACTTC
TRBV14	TRBJ2-7	TRBD1	CASSPRTGGYEQYF	TGTGCCAGCAGCCCCCGGACAGGGGGCTACGAGCAGTACTTC
TRBV5-1	TRBJ1-6	TRBD1	CASRARDSPNSPLHF	TGCGCCAGCAGGGCTAGGGACAGTCCAAATTCACCCCTCCACTTT
TRBV11-2	TRBJ2-3	NA	CASRRGGGDTDTQYF	TGTGCCAGCCGACGTGGGGGAGGAGACACAGATACGCAGTATTTT
TRBV18	TRBJ2-7	TRBD1	CASSPGTGKYEQYF	TGTGCCAGCTCACCCGGGACAGGGAAATACGAGCAGTACTTC
TRBV30	TRBJ2-7	TRBD2	CAWSLLGGNTYEQYF	TGTGCCTGGAGCCTCCTCGGGGGGAATACCTACGAGCAGTACTTC
TRBV2	TRBJ2-7	TRBD2	CASSEGLAGGREQYF	TGTGCCAGCAGTGAAGGACTAGCGGGGGGGCGAGAGCAGTACTTC
TRBV5-1	TRBJ2-1	TRBD2	CASSFSKSGVANEQFF	TGCGCCAGCAGCTTTTCCAAGAGCGGGGTTGCCAATGAGCAGTTCTTC
TRBV28	TRBJ2-1	NA	CASSLSPPAGPNNEQFF	TGTGCCAGCAGTTTATCCCCTCCGGCGGGACCCAACAATGAGCAGTTCTTC
TRBV19	TRBJ2-3	TRBD1	CASTNFGQGEDTQYF	TGTGCCAGTACCAATTTTGGACAGGGGGAGGATACGCAGTATTTT
TRBV7-2	TRBJ2-2	TRBD2	CASSFKSGTSGNTGELFF	TGTGCCAGCAGCTTCAAATCCGGGACTAGCGGTAACACCGGGGAGCTGTTTTTT
TRBV4-3	TRBJ2-7	TRBD1	CASSQDLGTGASYEQYF	TGCGCCAGCAGCCAAGATCTAGGGACAGGGGCCTCCTACGAGCAGTACTTC
TRBV5-4	TRBJ1-4	NA	CASSLDRTDEKLFF	TGTGCCAGCAGCTTGGACAGGACAGATGAAAAACTGTTTTTT
TRBV5-1	TRBJ2-1	NA	CASSSLYNEQFF	TGCGCCAGCAGCTCGTTATACAATGAGCAGTTCTTC
TRBV19	TRBJ1-2	NA	CASSMGNRDGYTF	TGTGCCAGTAGTATGGGCAACAGGGATGGCTACACCTTC
TRBV5-1	TRBJ1-2	NA	CASSLGTPPGYTF	TGCGCCAGCAGCTTGGGGACACCCCCTGGCTACACCTTC
TRBV5-1	TRBJ1-2	TRBD1	CASSLEAQGAWGYTF	TGCGCCAGCAGCTTGGAGGCACAGGGGGCGTGGGGCTACACCTTC
TRBV5-1	TRBJ2-3	TRBD2	CASTSGGTDTQYF	TGCGCCAGCACTAGCGGGGGCACAGATACGCAGTATTTT
TRBV27	TRBJ2-3	NA	CASSSLGETDTQYF	TGTGCCAGCAGTTCCCTAGGAGAAACAGATACGCAGTATTTT